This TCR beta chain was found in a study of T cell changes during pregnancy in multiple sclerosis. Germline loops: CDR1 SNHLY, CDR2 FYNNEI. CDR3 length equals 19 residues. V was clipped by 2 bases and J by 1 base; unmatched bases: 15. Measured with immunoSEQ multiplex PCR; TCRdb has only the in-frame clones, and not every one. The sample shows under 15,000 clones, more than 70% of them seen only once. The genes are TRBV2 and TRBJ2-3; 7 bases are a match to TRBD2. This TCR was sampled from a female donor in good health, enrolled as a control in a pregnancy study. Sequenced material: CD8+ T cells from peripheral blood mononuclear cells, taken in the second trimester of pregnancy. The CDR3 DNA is TGTGCCAGCAGTGAAATTCTTCCCGGACTAGGAGCGGGCACAGATACGCAGTATTTT. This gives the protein CASSEILPGLGAGTDTQYF.